This T cell receptor beta chain was captured by sequencing in a study of T-cell reconstitution after alpha-beta-depleted transplantation in children. Researchers prepared the TCRbeta library using unique molecular identifiers, the study reports. MiXCR was run by TCRdb on the PCR reads, yielding one entry per CDR3 protein. The data show roughly 420,000 distinct CDR3 sequences, around 15% seen once. This clonotype was seen only a few times. The receptor comes from a boy under two years old who had a stem cell transplant for Wiskott-Aldrich syndrome, so the T cells may come from the graft donor. The material was PBMCs, mostly from graft donor cells, obtained 360 days after TCRalphabeta/CD19-depleted stem cell transplant.

CDR3 region: CASSLRDQLTDTQYF. CDR3 sequence (DNA): TGTGCCAGCAGCTTGAGGGACCAGTTAACAGATACGCAGTATTTT. The V call is TRBV7-9, the J call TRBJ2-3, with D perhaps assigned TRBD1 or TRBD2 (5 bases each). This CDR3 is built from 15 residues. V lost 3 bases and J 3 bases, leaving 13 bases between the germline ends. The germline CDR1 and CDR2 sequences are SEHNR and FQNEAQ (reference sequence).